Included here is one T cell receptor (beta chain) sequence, with context. The antigen it binds to is not known. It differs at one base from a far larger clone, so likely a read error. Other DNA sequences within the sample encode an identical CDR3. From the germline V gene (reference sequence), CDR1 is SGHKS and CDR2 is YYEKEE. Spanning cysteine to phenylalanine, the CDR3 consists of 16 amino acids. Only the CDR3 DNA stays, 48 bases, in frame from base 1. The donors were healthy, HIV-negative adults with no recently reported acute infections or vaccinations. Every donor was a Caucasian adult living in Nashville, Tennessee, USA. Magnetic negative selection was used to enrich CD4+ T cells, after which naive cells were positively selected on CD45RA and the negative fraction became the memory subset. Blood was collected by leukapheresis, and PBMCs were isolated by Ficoll-Histopaque density gradient centrifugation and then cryopreserved in liquid nitrogen vapor phase. Analytical flow cytometry was used to check the purity and quantity of each magnetically sorted T cell population. Genomic DNA was isolated from every sorted fraction and measured by UV absorbance on a Nanodrop 2000c.

Using the deep immunoSEQ assay, TCR CDR3 regions were amplified from genomic DNA by multiplex PCR. Extracted genomic DNA from each cell subset was spread evenly across all wells of several immunoSEQ 96-well plates, with each plate serving as a replicate. Each replicate PCR for sorted subsets received roughly 0.2 ug genomic DNA, equal to roughly 33,000 T cell genomes. Purified libraries were measured with a Qubit 3.0 fluorometer, size-checked on a Bioanalyzer 2100, and measured again with the KAPA Library Quantification kit. Each immunoSEQ 96-well plate was sequenced on its own single-read 150-cycle Illumina NextSeq 550 flow cell. The study's processing was this. Because the immunoSEQ output held only junctional sequences and lacked quality scores, the filtering could not match the filtering applied to full-length reads. Sequences were annotated with PyIR, a Python wrapper for IgBLAST v1.9, using IMGT germline references to assign V/J genes and CDR3. Reads were filtered out if the reads had weak V/J assignments (E-value above 1e-6), no CDR3, stop codons, out-of-frame junctions, or ambiguous translated residues. V3J clonotypes were defined as sequences sharing the same inferred V gene, J gene, and CDR3 amino acid sequence. The percentage overlap between two repertoires was calculated by dividing the number of shared unique clonotypes by the size of the smaller repertoire. RTK rarefaction, the Chao1 estimator, and Recon v2.1 estimates of unobserved clonotypes were used to assess repertoire richness. Generation probabilities were computed with OLGA for all TCRbeta clonotypes obtained by the gDNA method from four donors. The table comes from immuneACCESS by way of TCRdb, which keeps in-frame sequences with V and J called. Part of the clones is missing from these tables; in studies checked, under half for an unresolved V gene and the rest for unknown reasons. V, J and clone size are those of that table, while D and trimming were read from the DNA. This sample lists around 350,000 clones; around four fifths were detected once. Jointly, the top ten make up 8.5% to 12% of the sample.

The sample comes from a study of shared clonotypes between healthy human individuals (dated by TCRdb to 2019 to 2021). Looking at the study overall: The cohort comprised a couple of women and three men aged 18 to 49 years. For each donor, CD4 naive and CD4 memory were each given three plates, CD8 naive was given two plates, and CD8 memory was given one plate. Leukapheresis yielded between about 0.8 and 8.9 billion PBMCs per donor. To estimate repertoire size and how much clonotypes are shared between individuals, the study performed deep sequencing of blood TCR repertoires from a few healthy adults. Libraries were prepared and TCR repertoires were sequenced by different laboratories using diverse techniques, in order to increase sequencing depth and limit assay-specific biases. Study-level results and caveats: Sampling was limited to blood, and TCR repertoires in tissue likely differ from TCR repertoires in blood. Larger estimated clonotype richness was generally found for naive subsets than for memory subsets. Clonotypes shared by all four sorted-subset donors showed higher generation probabilities than non-shared clonotypes. Rarefaction of sorted-subset datasets indicated incomplete sequencing despite the large sequencing depth. The genetic and exposure-history diversity represented was limited by the small number of donors. Pairwise subsampling led to the expectation that sequencing depth would affect the degree of clonotype sharing among donors. Around 5.4% of naive CD4, 3.5% of naive CD8, approximately 2% of memory CD4, and less than 0.45% of memory CD8 clonotypes were shared across a few donors.

The receptor was isolated from a man aged 25 to 40 in good health. The sequencing input was memory CD4+ T cells sorted from blood. The label giving this sample's cell subset or site can be read as: CD45RA-negative fraction. Recombination linked TRBV5-5 to TRBJ1-1; there is no confident call for the D gene. Here the CDR3 is given as CASSFTGIQTGTEAFF. The DNA reads as follows: TGTGCCAGTAGCTTTACCGGGATCCAGACGGGGACTGAAGCTTTCTTT.